The source of this T cell receptor (beta chain) is a study of blood T cell repertoires in COVID-19. Germline V gene sequence: CDR1 SGHRS, CDR2 YFSETQ. With 0 bases clipped from V and 3 bases from J, the junction kept 2 bases outside the gene matches. The CDR3 covers 15 residues. The table came from immunoSEQ multiplex PCR; TCRdb's copy has only in-frame clones and leaves some out. The sample has around 71,000 clones; about four fifths are singletons. The clonotype was recovered from a man between 65 and 85 years old with acute or convalescent COVID-19. The material sequenced was peripheral blood. The rearrangement joins TRBV5-1 to TRBJ2-1; 8 bases fit TRBD2. The CDR3 DNA is TGCGCCAGCAGCTTGGACACTAGCGGCTACAATGAGCAGTTCTTC. It specifies CASSLDTSGYNEQFF.